This T cell receptor beta chain was captured by sequencing in a study of cytomegalovirus exposure and HLA in healthy donors (dated by TCRdb to about 2017). Study-level background: An earlier analysis of several hundred of the donors reported about 280 Gb of sequence data and around 120 million unique TCR beta sequences obtained from 180 million or so T cells. An early release covering just under 650 HLA-typed donors comprised roughly 300 gigabases of sequencing data and around 80 million unique TCR sequences. Of the approximately 400 genotyped donors, around 81% fell in the genetic ancestry cluster associated with self-reported Caucasian donors. The study was designed to test whether signatures of past pathogen exposure could be identified by cataloging public T cell receptors. The study profiled the T cell repertoires of under 850 subjects by immunosequencing and related them to cytomegalovirus serostatus. A separate validation cohort of about 110 different subjects was used in addition to the roughly 700-subject first cohort. The study combined high-throughput TCR immunosequencing, statistical association of individual TCRs with disease status, and machine learning to predict cytomegalovirus infection status. In a later analysis, previously published TCR beta repertoires from 600 to 850 donors were re-analyzed and high-resolution HLA genotyping was added so that TCR occurrence patterns could be studied. Rather than drawing on any new phenotypic data, the later analysis identified candidate immune exposures from TCR beta sequences and the way those sequences occurred across donors. An earlier analysis of approximately 580 of the donors used high-throughput TCR beta sequencing to judge whether each TCR beta V gene segment behaved as functional or pseudogenic. Donor age, sex, ethnicity and CMV serostatus were compiled together with the repertoire data. A later genetic analysis used genome-wide SNP genotypes for about 60% of the roughly 700 donors, treating that subset as a discovery cohort. All discovery cohort repertoires had been generated on a single sequencing platform. HLA typing covered class I and class II loci at four-digit resolution. The number of typed donors differed by locus: roughly 620-640 for A, B, C, DRB1 and DQB1; 500 to 550 for DQA1; some 590 for DPA1; and about 450 for DPB1. Roughly five DR-DQ haplotypes were treated as single units for association and clustering because of strong linkage in the cohort. Among about 400 genotyped donors of the cohort, an average of around 220,000 unique TCR beta nucleotide sequences was sequenced per donor, of which roughly 17% were non-productive. Findings and caveats that apply to the study as a whole: A later analysis found that TCR association rates varied across HLA loci, with DRB1 alleles showing the most associated TCRs and HLA-C alleles the fewest. The classifier was reported to diagnose cytomegalovirus status with high specificity and sensitivity in both the original cohort and the validation cohort. According to the authors, the approach could potentially be generalized to other disease states and immunological phenotypes. Presence/absence analyses assumed roughly uniform sequencing depth across donors, an assumption that may not hold. A later analysis found that HLA-associated TCR beta chains were more clonally expanded and had lower generation probabilities than equally common non-associated chains. An association between a missense DCLRE1C variant and V-gene and J-gene trimming of TCR beta chains was found in a later genetic analysis and replicated in an independent cohort. Because HLA typing was missing for some donors at each locus, association tests included only the typed subset. Roughly 15 rarely observed V segments, including chromosome 9 orphons, were excluded from the earlier analysis of several hundred of the donors because counts were too low. In an earlier analysis of more than 450 of the donors, most TCR beta V segments were observed in productive rearrangements about 87% or about 30% of the time, broadly matching IMGT annotations. Most CMV-associated TCR beta chains appeared to be HLA-restricted in a later analysis, and the HLA associations seemed to be driven largely by CMV exposure. In vitro tests confirmed that a few of the cytomegalovirus-associated TCR beta chains recognize cytomegalovirus antigens. Immune exposure information for the cohort was limited to CMV serostatus. The study gave a list of about 170 TCR beta chains associated with cytomegalovirus. A later analysis reported that several top co-occurrence clusters appeared linked to parvovirus B19, influenza, CMV and Epstein-Barr virus. According to a later genetic analysis, donors in an Asian-associated ancestry cluster had fewer N-insertions in productive TCRs than the approximately 650-donor mean. Most TCR sequences were observed very rarely across donors, whereas some public TCRs were present in many individuals. In a later analysis, some 17,000 TCR beta sequences were associated with specific HLA alleles at a false discovery rate of 0.05. When HLA alleles, especially DR and DQ, strongly co-occurred, TCR associations were difficult to assign to individual alleles. Correlated functional status among segregating V segments might reflect linkage disequilibrium, but an unknown experimental factor could not be ruled out. The sequencing pipeline was judged likely to have produced a cluster of highly shared sequence variants as a technical artifact. The cohort was sequenced for TCR beta chains only, and without alpha or paired-chain data the features that could be detected were limited. A further reported finding was that TCR beta sequences accurately predicted the HLA-A and HLA-B alleles for most subjects in the first cohort.

The cohort comprised several hundred healthy bone marrow donors. At the time of sampling, all cohort members were nominally healthy, though unrecorded immune exposures were likely present. Of the approximately 700 cohort members, 250 to 300 had positive CMV serostatus and approximately 360 had negative CMV serostatus, and CMV serostatus was not recorded for the donor. A peripheral blood sample was collected from each donor, and TCR beta sequencing was performed on peripheral blood mononuclear cells. Genomic DNA extraction from the blood cell samples was performed with the Qiagen DNeasy Blood Extraction Kit. The library was built by means of the immunoSEQ multiplex PCR assay. A mixture of 60 forward primers for TCR Vbeta segments and 13 reverse primers for TCR Jbeta segments was used in the multiplex PCR. Amplification of the CDR3 region of rearranged TCR beta genes was performed with a multiplex PCR assay on genomic DNA. The Illumina HiSeq System was used to sequence the amplified TCR beta libraries as 87-base-pair reads. Per the original workflow: A later analysis counted approximately 76 million unique TCR beta chains across the 640 or so repertoires, and some 11 million of these chains were shared by at least two donors. A nearest-neighbor algorithm error-corrected the raw reads and collapsed the reads into unique sequences, merging closely related sequences to remove PCR and sequencing errors. To assign V, D and J gene segments, CDR3 sequences were aligned to IMGT reference sequences. For a sequence to be retained, a match of at least six nucleotides to both a V gene segment and a J gene segment was required. Rearrangements were called productive when the CDR3 lacked stop codons and stayed in frame with V and J; all others were non-productive. CDR3 was defined by IMGT convention, running from the second conserved V-encoded cysteine to the conserved J-encoded phenylalanine. The earlier analysis of fewer than 700 of the donors excluded sequences that lacked an unambiguous match to a single V gene segment. An earlier analysis of some 610 of the donors called V segments functional above 56.7% productive rearrangements and segregating when the between-donor standard deviation exceeded 5%. A statistical classification framework was built to diagnose cytomegalovirus status from the catalog of TCR beta chain sequences. In a later analysis, V and J genes were assigned by comparing TCR nucleotide sequences against IMGT/GENE-DB human TR gene sequences. In a later analysis, CDR3 sequences and most-parsimonious VDJ recombination scenarios were assigned using the TCRdist pipeline. In a later analysis, every TCR beta chain was defined by the combination of its CDR3 amino acid sequence and its V-gene family, and reads without a unique V-gene family were dropped. A later analysis removed 600 or so highly shared, low-generation-probability nucleotide sequences to deal with suspected cross-contamination and a sequencing artifact. In a later analysis, a clonal expansion index for each public chain was calculated from normalized within-repertoire ranks of inferred template counts. In a later analysis, generation probabilities were computed using a VDJ recombination model fitted to out-of-frame rearrangements, and the results were checked against IGoR. In a later analysis, hypergeometric tests were used to score TCR-TCR, TCR-HLA and TCR-CMV co-occurrence, with a repertoire-size bias correction applied to TCR pairs. A later analysis estimated false discovery rates by permuting HLA or CMV assignments 20 times. A later analysis grouped co-occurring TCRs with DBSCAN, adding TCRdist sequence similarity when clustering within HLA-allele-positive subsets. For co-occurrence clustering, repertoires with fewer than 30,000 or more than 120,000 public chains were excluded, along with four or five repertoires with anomalous nucleotide sharing. This is the immuneACCESS table as TCRdb keeps it, with only in-frame sequences that have V and J called. A part of the clones is gone; compared with another copy, unresolved V genes explain less than half, and the rest is unexplained. The V and J calls and the clone size are those of that table, but D and trimming were determined from the DNA. In all, the sample holds about 120,000 clones, and 74% of those were seen once. The ten most abundant clones make up more than 2% of the sample.

As regards this clone: Its specific antigen is unknown. No per-base quality is available; no much larger clone lies one base away.

The sequence derives from a human donor in good health. The material sequenced was PBMCs.

The CDR3 reads CASSYSGGATTDTQYF. In nucleotides, the sequence is TGTGCCAGCAGTTACTCGGGGGGGGCGACCACAGATACGCAGTATTTT. Here the chain combines TRBV6-5 and TRBJ2-3, and perhaps TRBD2 as D gene, on 7 matching bases. The germline V gene sets CDR1 to MNHEY and CDR2 to SVGAGI. The junction carries 12 bases between V and J, which are trimmed by 0 bases and 2 bases respectively. Spanning cysteine to phenylalanine, the CDR3 consists of 16 amino acids. Of the read, only the CDR3 DNA is kept; its 48 bases are in frame from base 1.